The entry below gives a single TCR beta chain sequence along with its context. As yet, its antigen is unknown. The junction departs from the called germline gene at one end, perhaps through a read error. The assay was immunoSEQ multiplex PCR, and TCRdb's table has in-frame clones only and misses some. This sample has approximately 15,000 clones, with about 90% found just once. This record belongs to a study of circulating and synovial CD4+ cells in juvenile arthritis. Broader study findings: Vbeta family usage analysis did not detect the pathogenic-like versus bulk difference. These blood cells shared more CDR3 sequences with synovium than bulk blood.

Patients with active juvenile idiopathic arthritis donated these samples. This CDR3 is built from 13 residues. From germline, CDR1 is GTSNPN and CDR2 SVGIG (reference sequence). The sequencing input was CD4+ T cells from blood. The clonotype was recovered from a human donor with juvenile idiopathic arthritis. This chain links TRBV30 with TRBJ1-1; D is unresolved. CDR3 nucleotide sequence: TGTGCCTGGAGTGTCTCAGTCAACAGTGAAGCTTTCTTT. Protein sequence: CAWSVSVNSEAFF.